This TCR beta chain was captured by sequencing in a study of Ad26.COV2.S vaccination and SARS-CoV-2 variants. About the research overall: Once or twice, 56 days apart, Ad26.COV2.S was delivered intramuscularly.

Treatment denoted: roughly 20 received Ad26.COV2.S at low or high dose, single or two shots; about 5 received placebo; per-sample allocation not given. The samples date from day 63 after the first vaccine or placebo injection. Notes on this clone: Its antigen is as yet unknown.

Trimming left V 4 bases short and J 11 bases short, with 15 bases between. This CDR3 has 13 amino acids. CDR1 is MNHEY and CDR2 is SMNVEV in the germline V gene (reference sequence). Study findings and constraints: There was a possibility that the TCR breadth and depth analyses underestimated total T cell responses.

Clones were sequenced by immunoSEQ multiplex PCR, and TCRdb holds only the in-frame ones, with some missing. This table has approximately 410,000 clones, about 90% appearing once. The source was peripheral blood, collected in a trial of Ad26.COV2.S vaccine versus placebo. The clonotype was recovered from a person aged 18 to 65 who received the Ad26.COV2.S COVID-19 vaccine or a placebo. The rearrangement uses TRBV27 and TRBJ1-5; tentative D call: TRBD1 (5 bases). This CDR3 is CASSSAIGGAQHF. CDR3 coding DNA: TGTGCCAGCAGTTCAGCGATTGGGGGGGCCCAGCATTTT.